This record covers a single TCR beta chain. This entry is derived from a study of blood T cell repertoires in COVID-19. V shed 0 bases and J shed 5 bases, with 8 bases lying between them. The CDR3 runs 13 residues. The germline V gene encodes CDR1 SGDLS and CDR2 YYNGEE. Measured with immunoSEQ multiplex PCR; TCRdb has only the in-frame clones, and not every one. The repertoire consists of hundreds of thousands of clones, with around 87% occurring once and the leading ten covering 1% to 1.5%. The source material was peripheral blood. The genes are TRBV9 and TRBJ2-5; a weak D match, TRBD2 (5 bases). The origin of this receptor is a man aged 65 to 79 with acute or convalescent COVID-19. Written as DNA, the CDR3 is TGTGCCAGCAGCGTAGTCCCGGGGGAGACCCAGTACTTC. As protein: CASSVVPGETQYF.